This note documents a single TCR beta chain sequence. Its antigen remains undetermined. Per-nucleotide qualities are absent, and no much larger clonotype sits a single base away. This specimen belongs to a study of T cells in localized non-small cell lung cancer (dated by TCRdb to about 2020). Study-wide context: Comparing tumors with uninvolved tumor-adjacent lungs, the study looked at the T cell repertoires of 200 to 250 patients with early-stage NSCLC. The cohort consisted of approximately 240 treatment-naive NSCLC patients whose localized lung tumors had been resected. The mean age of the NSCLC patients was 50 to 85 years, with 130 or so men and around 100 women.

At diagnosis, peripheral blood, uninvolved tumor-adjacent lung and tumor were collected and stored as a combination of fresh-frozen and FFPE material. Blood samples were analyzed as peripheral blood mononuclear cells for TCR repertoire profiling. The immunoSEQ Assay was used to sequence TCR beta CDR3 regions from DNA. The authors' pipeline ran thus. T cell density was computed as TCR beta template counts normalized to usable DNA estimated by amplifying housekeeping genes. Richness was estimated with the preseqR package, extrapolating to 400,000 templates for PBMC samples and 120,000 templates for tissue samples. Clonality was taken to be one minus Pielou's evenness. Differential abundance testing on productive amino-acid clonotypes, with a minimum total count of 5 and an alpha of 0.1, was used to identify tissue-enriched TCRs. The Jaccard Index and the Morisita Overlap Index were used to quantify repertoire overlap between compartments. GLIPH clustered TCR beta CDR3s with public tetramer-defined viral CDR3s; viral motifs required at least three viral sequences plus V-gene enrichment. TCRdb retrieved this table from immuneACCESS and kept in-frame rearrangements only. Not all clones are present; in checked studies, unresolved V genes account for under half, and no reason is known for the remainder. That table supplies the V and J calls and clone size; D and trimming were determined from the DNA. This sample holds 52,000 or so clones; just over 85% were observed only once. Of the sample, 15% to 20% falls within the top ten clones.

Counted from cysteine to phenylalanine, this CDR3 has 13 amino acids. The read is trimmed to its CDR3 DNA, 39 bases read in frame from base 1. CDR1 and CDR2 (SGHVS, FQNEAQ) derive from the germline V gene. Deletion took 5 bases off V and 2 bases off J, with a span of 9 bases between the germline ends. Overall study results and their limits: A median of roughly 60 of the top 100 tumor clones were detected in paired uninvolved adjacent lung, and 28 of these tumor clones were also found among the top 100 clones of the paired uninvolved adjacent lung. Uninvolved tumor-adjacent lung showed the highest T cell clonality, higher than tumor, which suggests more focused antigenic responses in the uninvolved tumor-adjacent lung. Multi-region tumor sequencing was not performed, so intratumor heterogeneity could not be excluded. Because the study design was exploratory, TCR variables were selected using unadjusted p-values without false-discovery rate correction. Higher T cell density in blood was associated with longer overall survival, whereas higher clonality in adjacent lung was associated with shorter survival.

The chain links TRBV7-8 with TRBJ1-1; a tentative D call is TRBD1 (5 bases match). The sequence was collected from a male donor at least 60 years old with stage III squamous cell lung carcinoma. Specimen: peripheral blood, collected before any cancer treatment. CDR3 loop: CASSAGGNTEAFF. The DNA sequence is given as TGTGCCAGCAGCGCGGGGGGTAACACTGAAGCTTTCTTT. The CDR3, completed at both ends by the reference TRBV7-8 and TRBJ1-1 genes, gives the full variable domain GAGVSQSPRYKVAKRGQDVALRCDPISGHVSLFWYQQALGQGPEFLTYFQNEAQLDKSGLPSDRFFAERPEGSVSTLKIQRTQQEDSAVYLCASSAGGNTEAFFGQGTRLTVV.